This TCR beta chain was identified in a study of blood T cell repertoires in COVID-19. Study-level background: The United States, Italy and Spain supplied acute and convalescent COVID-19 samples. Nucleic acid was either cDNA or gDNA, and it came from T cells, B-cell-depleted T cells, or PBMCs.

The Seattle patients joined while their infection was active and were tracked longitudinally afterward. As handled by the study authors: Estimates of nucleated cell counts were drawn from the amplification of reference gene primers. Sequenced by immunoSEQ multiplex PCR; TCRdb stores in-frame clones only, minus some. V, J and clone size are those of that table, while D and trimming were read from the DNA. The sample contains a few hundred thousand clones, 80% to 85% of which appear only once. V lost 3 bases and J lost 0, with 24 bases in between. There are 20 residues in the CDR3. The V gene's germline CDR1 is MDHEN and CDR2 SYDVKM.

Material for sequencing was peripheral blood. This receptor was identified in a person between 65 and 79 years old with COVID-19, enrolled during active disease. This chain joins TRBV28 and TRBJ1-3; D may be TRBD1 (5 bases). In DNA form, the CDR3 reads TGTGCCAGCAGTTTCCCCGACAGTCTATTACCCACCACCTCTGGAAACACCATATATTTT. Its translation: CASSFPDSLLPTTSGNTIYF.